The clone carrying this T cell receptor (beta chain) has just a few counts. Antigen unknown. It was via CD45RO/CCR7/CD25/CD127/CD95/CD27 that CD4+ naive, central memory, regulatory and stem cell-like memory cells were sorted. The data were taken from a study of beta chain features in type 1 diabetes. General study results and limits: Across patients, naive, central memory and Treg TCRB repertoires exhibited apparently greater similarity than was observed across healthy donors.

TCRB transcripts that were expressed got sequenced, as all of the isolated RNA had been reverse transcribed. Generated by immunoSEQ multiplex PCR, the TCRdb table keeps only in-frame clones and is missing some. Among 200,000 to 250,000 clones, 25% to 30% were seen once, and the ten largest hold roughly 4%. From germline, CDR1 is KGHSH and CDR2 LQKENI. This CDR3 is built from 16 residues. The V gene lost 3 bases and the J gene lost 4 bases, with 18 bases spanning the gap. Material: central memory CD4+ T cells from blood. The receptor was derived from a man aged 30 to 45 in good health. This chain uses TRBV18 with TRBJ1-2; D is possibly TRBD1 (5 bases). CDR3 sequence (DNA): TGTGCCAGCTCACCCCCCTCCGGGGCAACGACCTATGGCTACACCTTC. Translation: CASSPPSGATTYGYTF.